One sample yielded the 3 T cell receptor beta chains listed below, sequenced in a study of T-cell reconstitution after alpha-beta-depleted transplantation in children. Preparing the TCRbeta library involved the use of unique molecular identifiers. Via MiXCR, TCRdb re-called the PCR reads, giving one row per CDR3 protein. In the table there are roughly 89,000 distinct CDR3 sequences, 12% of which are singletons. The sample here was PBMCs from the stem cell graft donor, taken from the stem cell graft. These receptors were taken from a human donor who donated a stem cell graft to a child with inherited bone marrow failure.

As regards this clonotype: A much larger clone differs from this one at a single base, so this may be a read error. This likely comes from a read error, as the CDR3 has no conserved phenylalanine or tryptophan at its end. The chain joins TRBV3-1 to TRBJ1-5, with D possibly TRBD1 on 5 matching bases. CDR1 is LGHDT and CDR2 is YNNKEL in the germline V gene (reference sequence). This CDR3 is 14 amino acids long. V was shortened by 1 base and J by 4 bases, with 8 bases between the two germline ends. The CDR3 sequence is CASSQGQGNQPQHS. CDR3 DNA sequence: TGTGCCAGCAGCCAAGGTCAGGGTAATCAGCCCCAGCATTCT.

About this clonotype itself: Since the CDR3 does not end with the conserved phenylalanine or tryptophan, this likely comes from a read error. The chain is built from TRBV20-1 and TRBJ2-2, with 14 bases matching TRBD2. This CDR3 region has 19 residues. V was pared by 4 bases and J by 6 bases, with 16 bases of the junction left unmatched. The germline CDR1 and CDR2 sequences are DFQATT and SNEGSKA (reference sequence). CDR3 amino acids: CSAKDSGGTSGSKSGELFV. CDR3 coding DNA: TGCAGTGCTAAGGATTCGGGCGGGACTAGCGGGAGTAAATCCGGGGAGCTGTTTGTT.

This clonotype came up many times. CDR3 in DNA: TGTGCCAGCAGCTTAGAGCTCGGACTGAATGAAAAACTGTTTTTT. It translates to CASSLELGLNEKLFF. The chain is built from TRBV7-9 and TRBJ1-4, with no clear D. The CDR3 is made up of 15 amino acids. V lost 1 base, J lost 5 bases, and 11 bases lay in between. The germline gives CDR1 SEHNR, CDR2 FQNEAQ (reference sequence).